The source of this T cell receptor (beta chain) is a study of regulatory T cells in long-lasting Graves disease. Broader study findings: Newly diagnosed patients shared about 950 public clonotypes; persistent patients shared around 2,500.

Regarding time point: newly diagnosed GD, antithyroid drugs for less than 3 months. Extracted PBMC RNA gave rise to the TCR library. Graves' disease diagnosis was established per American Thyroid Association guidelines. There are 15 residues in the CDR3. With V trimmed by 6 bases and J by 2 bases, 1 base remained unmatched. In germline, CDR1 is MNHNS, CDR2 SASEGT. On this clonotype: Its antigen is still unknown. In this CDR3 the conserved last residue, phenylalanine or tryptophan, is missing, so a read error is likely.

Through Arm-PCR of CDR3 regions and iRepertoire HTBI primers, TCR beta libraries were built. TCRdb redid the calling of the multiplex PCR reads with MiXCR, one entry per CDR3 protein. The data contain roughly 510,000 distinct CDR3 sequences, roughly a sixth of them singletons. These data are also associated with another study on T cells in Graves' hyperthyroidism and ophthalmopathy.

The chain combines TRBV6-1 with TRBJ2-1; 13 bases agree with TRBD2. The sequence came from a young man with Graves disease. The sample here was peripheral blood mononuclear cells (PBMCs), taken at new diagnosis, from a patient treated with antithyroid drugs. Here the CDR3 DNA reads TGTGCCAGCAGAACTAGCGGGAGGGCCTACAATGAGCAGTTCCTC. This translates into CASRTSGRAYNEQFL.